The rows below give T cell receptor beta chains drawn from one sample of a study of T cell repertoires in cytomegalovirus infection. TCRdb itself ran the reads through MiXCR, one entry per CDR3 protein. The table has 85,000 to 130,000 distinct CDR3 sequences, 23% seen once. The specimen was CD8+ T cells from PBMCs. The receptors come from a human donor in good health (CMV status not recorded). Some clones in this sample may be carry-over from other donors' samples. Both conserved end residues are part of each CDR3. Fields, in order: V gene, CDR3 protein.

v_gene: TRBV20-1; CDR3aa: CSARALGTSGNTIYF
v_gene: TRBV14; CDR3aa: CASSQVLVGGGKQFF
v_gene: TRBV20-1; CDR3aa: CSAPPGQVNSPLHF
v_gene: TRBV5-1; CDR3aa: CASRDRGEQYF
v_gene: TRBV11-2; CDR3aa: CASSLASSYEQYF
v_gene: TRBV27; CDR3aa: CASSPMTSGSISYNEQFF
v_gene: TRBV25-1; CDR3aa: CASSERPERRTTGELFF
v_gene: TRBV4-1; CDR3aa: CASSLDSGNTIYF
v_gene: TRBV4-1; CDR3aa: CASSQSYQAGAYERYF
v_gene: TRBV10-3; CDR3aa: CAISDEGEQFF
v_gene: TRBV11-2; CDR3aa: CASSYWTGKRETDTQYF
v_gene: TRBV7-8; CDR3aa: CASSLVAVQETQYF
v_gene: TRBV7-2; CDR3aa: CASSLSNRQANTGELFF
v_gene: TRBV9; CDR3aa: CASSGGQPSSYNSPLHF
v_gene: TRBV7-8; CDR3aa: CASSPTRGGWGGNEQFF
v_gene: TRBV7-9; CDR3aa: CASATSGPYQETQYF
v_gene: TRBV20-1; CDR3aa: CSASSGGTDTQYF
v_gene: TRBV6-2/TRBV6-3; CDR3aa: CASTREPVYEQFF
v_gene: TRBV15; CDR3aa: CATSITGLANSYEQYF
v_gene: TRBV5-6; CDR3aa: CASSLFDRSVLDTEAFF
v_gene: TRBV20-1; CDR3aa: CSARDWAGGSYEQYF
v_gene: TRBV7-9; CDR3aa: CASSEGAGSPDTQYF
v_gene: TRBV30; CDR3aa: CAWIDAYEQYF
v_gene: TRBV7-9; CDR3aa: CASSLSGLNTEAFF
v_gene: TRBV7-3; CDR3aa: CASSLGAEGWEETQYF
v_gene: TRBV12-3/TRBV12-4; CDR3aa: CASSPTTTGNIQYF
v_gene: TRBV12-3/TRBV12-4; CDR3aa: CASRYLMQQETQYF
v_gene: TRBV27; CDR3aa: CASSSIGLYNEQFF
v_gene: TRBV7-9; CDR3aa: CASSYNPGQGGEKLFF
v_gene: TRBV20-1; CDR3aa: CSASEAGGADTQYF
v_gene: TRBV7-3; CDR3aa: CASSRGGAGDTQYF
v_gene: TRBV19; CDR3aa: CASRRHNYNEQFF